This T cell receptor (beta chain) was captured by sequencing in a study of cytomegalovirus exposure and HLA in healthy donors. Overall study results and limits: The analysis excluded some indistinguishable V segments, including TRBV6-2 and TRBV6-3. Per a later analysis, about 15,000 TCR beta sequences showed association with HLA alleles at 0.05 false discovery rate. Analysis was carried out at a later point, and it linked a missense DCLRE1C variant to TCR beta V- and J-gene trimming. Across donors, most TCRs were seen rarely, yet some public ones were widespread.

PCR primers comprised 60 Vbeta and 13 Jbeta primers. Measured with immunoSEQ multiplex PCR; TCRdb has only the in-frame clones, and not every one. The repertoire shows fewer than 200,000 clones; the top ten hold roughly 1.3%. Notes on this clone: Its target is not known.

CDR3 size: 13 residues. The V end lost 4 bases, the J end lost 6 bases, and 10 bases lay between the germline ends. Looked up from germline, CDR1 is LGHNA and CDR2 is YNFKEQ. The chain carries TRBV4-2 and TRBJ1-5; D unclear. This receptor was identified in an older woman in good health and CMV-seronegative. The sample was PBMCs. The CDR3 DNA is TGTGCCAGCAGCCCCCTCAACAGTCAGCCCCAGCATTTT. Protein: CASSPLNSQPQHF.